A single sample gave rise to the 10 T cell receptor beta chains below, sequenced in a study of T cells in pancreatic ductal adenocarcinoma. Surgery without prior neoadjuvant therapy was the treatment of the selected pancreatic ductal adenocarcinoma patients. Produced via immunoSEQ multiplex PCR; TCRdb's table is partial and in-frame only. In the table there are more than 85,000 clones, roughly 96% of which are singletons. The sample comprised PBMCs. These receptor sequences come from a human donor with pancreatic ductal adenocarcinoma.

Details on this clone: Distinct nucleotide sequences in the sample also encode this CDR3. CDR3 sequence: CASSPPRGQETQYF. The CDR3 DNA reads TGTGCCAGCTCACCACCCAGGGGGCAAGAGACCCAGTACTTC. The chain uses TRBV18 and TRBJ2-5; 7 positions agree with TRBD1. Germline trimming cut 0 bases from V and 2 bases from J; bases unmatched to any gene: 0. Germline loops: CDR1 KGHSH, CDR2 LQKENI. The CDR3 runs to 14 residues.

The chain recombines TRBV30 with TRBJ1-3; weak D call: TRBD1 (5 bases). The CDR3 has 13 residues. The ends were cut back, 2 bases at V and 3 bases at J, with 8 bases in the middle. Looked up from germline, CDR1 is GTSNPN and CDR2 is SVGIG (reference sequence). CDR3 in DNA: TGTGCCTGGAGTCGACAGATTGGAAACACCATATATTTT. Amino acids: CAWSRQIGNTIYF.

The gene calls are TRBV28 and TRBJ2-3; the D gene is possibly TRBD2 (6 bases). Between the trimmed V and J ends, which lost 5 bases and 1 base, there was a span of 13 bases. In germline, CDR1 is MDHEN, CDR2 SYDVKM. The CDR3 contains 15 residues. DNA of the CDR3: TGTGCCAGCAGTGATGCTGGCGGGGGCACAGATACGCAGTATTTT. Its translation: CASSDAGGGTDTQYF.

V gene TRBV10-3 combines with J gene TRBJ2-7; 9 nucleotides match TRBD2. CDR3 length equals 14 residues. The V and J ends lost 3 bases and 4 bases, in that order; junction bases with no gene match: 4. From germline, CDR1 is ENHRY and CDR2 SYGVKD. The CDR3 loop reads CAISDLAGQYEQYF. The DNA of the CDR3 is TGTGCCATCAGTGATCTAGCGGGACAATACGAGCAGTACTTC.

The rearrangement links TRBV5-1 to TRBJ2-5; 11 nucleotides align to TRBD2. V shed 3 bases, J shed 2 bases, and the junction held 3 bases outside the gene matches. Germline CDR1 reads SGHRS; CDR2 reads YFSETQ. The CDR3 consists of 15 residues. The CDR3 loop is CASSSRLAGQETQYF. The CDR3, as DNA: TGCGCCAGCAGCTCGCGACTAGCGGGACAAGAGACCCAGTACTTC.

The CDR3 spells CSARESGDQYF. The CDR3 nucleotides read TGCAGTGCTAGGGAATCCGGGGACCAGTACTTC. The genes are TRBV20-1 and TRBJ2-5; TRBD2 might be the D (5 bases). The V gene lost 3 bases and the J gene lost 10 bases, with 12 bases spanning the gap. CDR1 and CDR2 (germline): DFQATT, SNEGSKA (reference sequence). The CDR3 loop spans 11 amino acids.

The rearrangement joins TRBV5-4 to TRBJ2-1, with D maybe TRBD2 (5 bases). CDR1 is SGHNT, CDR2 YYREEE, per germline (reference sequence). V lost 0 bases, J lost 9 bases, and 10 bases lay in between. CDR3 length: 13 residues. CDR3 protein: CASSLEASSEQFF. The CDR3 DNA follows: TGTGCCAGCAGCTTGGAAGCTAGCAGTGAGCAGTTCTTC.

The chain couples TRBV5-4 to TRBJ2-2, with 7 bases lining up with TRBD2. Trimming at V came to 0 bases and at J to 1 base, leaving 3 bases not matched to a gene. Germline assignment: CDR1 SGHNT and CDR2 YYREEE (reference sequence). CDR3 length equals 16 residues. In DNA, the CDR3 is TGTGCCAGCAGCTTGGGACTAGCTGTGAACACCGGGGAGCTGTTTTTT. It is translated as CASSLGLAVNTGELFF.

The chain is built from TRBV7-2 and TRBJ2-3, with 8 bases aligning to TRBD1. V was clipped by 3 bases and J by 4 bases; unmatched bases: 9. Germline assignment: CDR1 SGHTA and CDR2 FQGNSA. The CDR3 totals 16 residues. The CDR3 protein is CASSFGQGQGSDTQYF. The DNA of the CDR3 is TGTGCCAGCAGCTTTGGCCAAGGACAGGGTTCAGATACGCAGTATTTT.

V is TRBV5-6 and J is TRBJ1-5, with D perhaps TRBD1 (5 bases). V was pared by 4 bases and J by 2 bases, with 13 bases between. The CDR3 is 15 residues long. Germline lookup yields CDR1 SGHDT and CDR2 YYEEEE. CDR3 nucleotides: TGTGCCAGCAGCCCGGGACTCCAGGGCAATCAGCCCCAGCATTTT. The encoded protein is CASSPGLQGNQPQHF.